Presented here are 13 T cell receptor beta chains from one specimen sequenced in a study of control samples from healthy donors and cancer patients. Here immunoSEQ multiplex PCR was the method, and the copy in TCRdb shows in-frame clones only, minus some. The sample lists 130,000 or so clones, about 90% seen once, with 40% in the top ten. Sequenced sample: blood. The receptors stem from a man aged 50 or older in good health.

The gene calls are TRBV27 and TRBJ2-2, with D hard to call. V was trimmed by 4 bases and J by 6 bases, leaving 9 bases between them. Germline assignment: CDR1 MNHEY and CDR2 SMNVEV (reference sequence). This CDR3 region has 13 residues. The CDR3 loop is CASSSTRAGELFF. DNA for the CDR3: TGTGCCAGCAGTTCCACCCGGGCCGGGGAGCTGTTTTTT.

The rearrangement uses TRBV6-1 and TRBJ1-4; perhaps TRBD1 as D (6 bases). Trimming left V 3 bases short and J 6 bases short, with 11 bases between. The germline V gene has CDR1 MNHNS and CDR2 SASEGT. This CDR3 region has 14 residues. CDR3 loop: CASSEGARDEKLFF. The CDR3 nucleotides read TGTGCCAGCAGTGAGGGGGCTAGAGATGAAAAACTGTTTTTT.

The chain joins TRBV6-5 to TRBJ1-2; D unclear. The germline V gene encodes CDR1 MNHEY and CDR2 SVGAGI. Trimming cost V 0 bases and J 4 bases, with 6 bases left between them. The CDR3 runs to 13 residues. CDR3 sequence: CASSYSPGYGYTF. CDR3 coding DNA: TGTGCCAGCAGTTACTCTCCGGGCTATGGCTACACCTTC.

This chain links TRBV3-1 (or the pseudogene TRBV3-2) with TRBJ1-6; TRBD1 aligns across 10 bases. V dropped 4 bases and J dropped 10; count of bases not matched to a gene: 10. The CDR3 spans 16 residues. Germline V gene sequence: CDR1 LGHDT, CDR2 YNNKEL (reference sequence). The CDR3 bases are TGTGCCAGCAGCCCGAACTGGGACAGGGGTACCTCACCCCTCCACTTT. This sequence encodes CASSPNWDRGTSPLHF.

This chain uses TRBV11-2 with TRBJ1-1, with no clear D. Trimming stripped 5 bases from V and 6 bases from J, with 19 bases between. CDR3 length equals 15 residues. CDR1 and CDR2 from the germline V gene are SGHAT and FQNNGV. The CDR3 sequence: CASSPTYGSRAEAFF. The CDR3 DNA follows: TGTGCCAGCAGCCCTACTTACGGGAGTAGGGCTGAAGCTTTCTTT.

This chain links TRBV5-4 with TRBJ2-5, with 9 bases fitting TRBD1. With 4 bases clipped from V and 2 bases from J, the junction kept 3 bases outside the gene matches. Germline V gives CDR1 SGHNT, CDR2 YYREEE (reference sequence). The CDR3 totals 14 residues. The CDR3 region is CASSIQGAQETQYF. CDR3 DNA sequence: TGTGCCAGCAGCATACAGGGGGCACAAGAGACCCAGTACTTC.

The chain joins TRBV12-5 to TRBJ2-3; tentatively, D is TRBD1 or TRBD2 (5 bases each). Germline CDR1 is LGHNT and CDR2 is FRNRAP. The CDR3 spans 15 residues. The germline V and J ends were trimmed by 0 bases and 3 bases, with 10 bases remaining between them. The CDR3 nucleotides are TGTGCTAGTGGTTTGGTCGGGAAGGGGACAGATACGCAGTATTTT. This encodes CASGLVGKGTDTQYF.

The chain couples TRBV11-3 to TRBJ2-3; D is ambiguous. Trimming shortened V by 1 base and J by 0 bases, and 8 bases separated the two germline ends. The germline V gene encodes CDR1 SGHNT and CDR2 YENEEA. The CDR3 has 15 residues. CDR3: CASSLVATSTDTQYF. The CDR3 DNA sequence: TGTGCCAGCAGCTTAGTGGCGACTAGCACAGATACGCAGTATTTT.

V gene TRBV30 combines with J gene TRBJ1-1; D gene uncertain. This CDR3 comprises 12 residues. V was pared by 3 bases and J by 7 bases, with 12 bases between. Germline CDR1 is GTSNPN and CDR2 is SVGIG (reference sequence). The CDR3 DNA is TGTGCCTGGAGCGAAGCAGTCAGTGAAGCTTTCTTT. Amino acids: CAWSEAVSEAFF.

This clone turned up a few times. The V and J genes are TRBV27 and TRBJ1-5; no clear D. The ends were cut back, 2 bases at V and 4 bases at J, with 12 bases in the middle. The length of the CDR3 is 15 residues. From germline, CDR1 is MNHEY and CDR2 SMNVEV (reference sequence). CDR3 in amino acids: CASSLTAGPNQPQHF. DNA for the CDR3: TGTGCCAGCAGTTTAACGGCAGGACCAAATCAGCCCCAGCATTTT.

V is TRBV6-5 and J is TRBJ1-2; 8 bases agree with TRBD1. Germline lookup yields CDR1 MNHEY and CDR2 SVGAGI. The CDR3 sequence is 15 residues long. The junction had 13 bases not matched to a gene; V was cut back by 5 bases and J by 8 bases. The CDR3 loop is CASSNLGQGAGGYTF. Here the CDR3 DNA reads TGTGCCAGCAGTAACCTAGGACAGGGAGCGGGGGGCTACACCTTC.

The chain carries TRBV7-9 and TRBJ1-1; the D is unclear. The V end lost 3 bases, the J end lost 3 bases, and 8 bases lay between the germline ends. The CDR3 has 13 amino acids. Germline CDR1 reads SEHNR; CDR2 reads FQNEAQ (reference sequence). DNA of the CDR3: TGTGCCAGCAGCTTGAGGGTCGACACTGAAGCTTTCTTT. Its translation: CASSLRVDTEAFF.

The rearrangement joins TRBV19 to TRBJ2-1; 7 nucleotides agree with TRBD2. The V gene end was trimmed by 7 bases and the J gene end by 1 base; junction bases not matched to a gene: 4. This CDR3 region has 14 residues. CDR1 is LNHDA, CDR2 SQIVND, per germline (reference sequence). The CDR3 sequence is CASTSGLSYNEQFF. As DNA, the CDR3 is TGTGCCAGTACTAGCGGTCTTTCCTACAATGAGCAGTTCTTC.